This T cell receptor (beta chain) was captured in a study of monozygotic twins with inflammatory bowel disease. General study results and limits: Whereas healthy co-twins had higher TCRbeta diversity (inverse Simpson), IBD patients had lower diversity. In the analysis, different T cell subtypes could not be told apart. There was no support for any single strong signal or clonotype associated with IBD.

Whole-blood total RNA was extracted without T cell sorting. Points on this clonotype: The antigen remains unidentified.

Germline CDR1 is SGHTA and CDR2 is FQGTGA. CDR3 length: 13 residues. Each CDR3 protein gets one entry in TCRdb, which reprocessed the 5' RACE reads and gives no DNA. The table lists about 170,000 distinct CDR3 sequences. The chain carries TRBV7-3 and TRBJ2-3; TCRdb reports TRBD1, a call that lacks DNA to check it against. Sequencing was done on a sample of blood. The sequence was obtained from a human donor with ulcerative colitis or Crohn's disease, or a healthy co-twin of an affected twin (not recorded which). The CDR3: CASSQGSTDTQYF.